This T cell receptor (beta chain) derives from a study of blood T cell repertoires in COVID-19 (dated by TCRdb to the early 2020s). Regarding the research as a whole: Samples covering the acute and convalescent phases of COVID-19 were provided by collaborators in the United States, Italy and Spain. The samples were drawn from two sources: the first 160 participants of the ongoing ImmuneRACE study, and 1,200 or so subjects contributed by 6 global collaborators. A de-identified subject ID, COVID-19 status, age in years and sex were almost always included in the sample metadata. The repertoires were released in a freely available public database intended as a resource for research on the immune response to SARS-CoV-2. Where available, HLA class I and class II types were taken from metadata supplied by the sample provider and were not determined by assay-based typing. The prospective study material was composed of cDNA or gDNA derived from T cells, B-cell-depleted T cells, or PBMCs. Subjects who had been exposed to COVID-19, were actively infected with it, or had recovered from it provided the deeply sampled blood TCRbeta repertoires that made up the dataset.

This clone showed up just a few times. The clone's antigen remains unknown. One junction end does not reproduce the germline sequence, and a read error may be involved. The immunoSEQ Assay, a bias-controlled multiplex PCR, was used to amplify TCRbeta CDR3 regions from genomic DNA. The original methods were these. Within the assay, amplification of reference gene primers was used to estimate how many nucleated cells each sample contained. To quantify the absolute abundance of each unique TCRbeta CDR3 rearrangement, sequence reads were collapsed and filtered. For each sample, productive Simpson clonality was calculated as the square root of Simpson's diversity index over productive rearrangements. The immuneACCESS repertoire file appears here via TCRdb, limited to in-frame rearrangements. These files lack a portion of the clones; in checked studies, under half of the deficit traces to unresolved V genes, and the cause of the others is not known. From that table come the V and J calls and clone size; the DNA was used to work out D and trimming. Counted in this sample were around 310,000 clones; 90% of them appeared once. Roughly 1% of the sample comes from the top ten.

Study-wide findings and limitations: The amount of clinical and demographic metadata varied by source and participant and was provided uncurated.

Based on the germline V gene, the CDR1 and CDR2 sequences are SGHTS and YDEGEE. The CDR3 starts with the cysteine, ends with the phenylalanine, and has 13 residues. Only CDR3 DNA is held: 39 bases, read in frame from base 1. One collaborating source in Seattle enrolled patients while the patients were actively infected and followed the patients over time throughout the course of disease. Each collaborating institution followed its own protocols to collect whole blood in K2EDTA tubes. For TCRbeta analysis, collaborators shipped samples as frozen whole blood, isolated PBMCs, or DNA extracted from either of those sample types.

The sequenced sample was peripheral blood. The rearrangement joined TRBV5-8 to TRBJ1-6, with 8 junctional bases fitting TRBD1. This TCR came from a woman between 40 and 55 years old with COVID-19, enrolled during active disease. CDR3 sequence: CASSLIQGASTNF. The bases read TGTGCCAGCAGCTTGATTCAGGGGGCGAGTACTAACTTT. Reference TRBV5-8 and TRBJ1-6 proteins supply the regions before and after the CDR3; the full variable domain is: EAGVTQSPTHLIKTRGQQATLRCSPISGHTSVYWYQQALGLGLQFLLWYDEGEERNRGNFPPRFSGRQFPNYSSELNVNALELEDSALYLCASSLIQGASTNFGNGTRLTVT.